Given below is one T cell receptor (beta chain) in context. These data are taken from a study of cytomegalovirus exposure and HLA in healthy donors. Across the whole study: The Caucasian-associated ancestry cluster contained more than 75% of the approximately 410 genotyped donors.

Germline values: CDR1 MGHRA, CDR2 YSYEKL. This CDR3 comprises 17 residues. The trim removed 1 base at V and 0 bases at J, leaving 7 bases unmatched. The study ran its PCR with 60 Vbeta and 13 Jbeta primers. Here immunoSEQ multiplex PCR was the method, and the copy in TCRdb shows in-frame clones only, minus some. Of under 200,000 clones listed, around 77% were seen once; the top ten hold 2% to 2.5%. Sequencing was performed on PBMCs. The receptor was isolated from a man in his 60s in good health and CMV-seronegative. The chain links TRBV4-1 to TRBJ1-1; 8 bases match TRBD1. The CDR3 sequence is CASSQAPPGGLNTEAFF. DNA for the CDR3: TGCGCCAGCAGCCAAGCCCCCCCAGGGGGCCTGAACACTGAAGCTTTCTTT.